The 5 T cell receptor beta chains presented below share a single source sample, sequenced in a study of cytomegalovirus exposure and HLA in healthy donors. It was with 60 Vbeta and 13 Jbeta primers that the PCR ran. The protocol was immunoSEQ multiplex PCR, while the TCRdb copy is restricted to in-frame clones and leaves out a portion. Of approximately 130,000 clones in the sample, 7% to 9.5% were seen once. The specimen sequenced was PBMCs. The receptors come from a woman aged 40 to 50 in good health and CMV-seropositive.

The V and J genes are TRBV19 and TRBJ1-4, with D perhaps TRBD1 (5 bases). CDR3 length: 15 amino acids. Germline V gene lookup returns CDR1 LNHDA and CDR2 SQIVND (reference sequence). V lost 2 bases to trimming and J lost 2 bases, with 9 bases between them. CDR3 in amino acids: CASSILQATNEKLFF. In DNA, the CDR3 is TGTGCCAGTAGTATACTACAGGCGACTAATGAAAAACTGTTTTTT. The full variable domain, its missing parts supplied by reference TRBV19 and TRBJ1-4, is DGGITQSPKYLFRKEGQNVTLSCEQNLNHDAMYWYRQDPGQGLRLIYYSQIVNDFQKGDIAEGYSVSREKKESFPLTVTSAQKNPTAFYLCASSILQATNEKLFFGSGTQLSVL.

This chain joins TRBV25-1 and TRBJ2-7; D remains unclear. The CDR3 covers 12 residues. The V and J ends lost 4 bases and 3 bases respectively, with 7 bases between them. Germline-derived CDR1 and CDR2 are MGHDK and SYGVNS. The CDR3 nucleotides read TGTGCCAGCAGTGGAGACTTCTACGAGCAGTACTTC. Amino acids: CASSGDFYEQYF.

This clone has only a few counts. This chain uses TRBV5-5 with TRBJ2-2; D not resolved. With 5 bases removed from V and 2 bases from J, the gap between germline ends came to 10 bases. CDR1 and CDR2 (germline): SGHKS, YYEKEE (reference sequence). The CDR3 loop spans 14 amino acids. Here the CDR3 DNA reads TGTGCCAGCAGTTTGCCGACAAACACCGGGGAGCTGTTTTTT. It yields the protein CASSLPTNTGELFF.

This chain uses TRBV5-1 with TRBJ2-3; tentative D call: TRBD2 (6 bases). Germline V gives CDR1 SGHRS, CDR2 YFSETQ. V was clipped by 8 bases and J by 4 bases, with 17 bases between them. The CDR3 sequence is 14 residues long. The CDR3 coding sequence is TGCGCCAGTAGTAGCGGAATCGCACCAGATACGCAGTATTTT. This codes for CASSSGIAPDTQYF.

This clone was seen more than once but under ten times. The chain has TRBV13 and TRBJ2-6; a weak D match, TRBD1 (5 bases). The CDR3 contains 16 residues. The V end was cut by 5 bases, the J end by 0 bases, with 11 bases between. CDR1 is PRHDT and CDR2 is FYEKMQ in the germline V gene (reference sequence). The CDR3 loop is CASSTRQISGANVLTF. CDR3 nucleotide sequence: TGTGCCAGCAGCACAAGACAGATCTCTGGGGCCAACGTCCTGACTTTC.